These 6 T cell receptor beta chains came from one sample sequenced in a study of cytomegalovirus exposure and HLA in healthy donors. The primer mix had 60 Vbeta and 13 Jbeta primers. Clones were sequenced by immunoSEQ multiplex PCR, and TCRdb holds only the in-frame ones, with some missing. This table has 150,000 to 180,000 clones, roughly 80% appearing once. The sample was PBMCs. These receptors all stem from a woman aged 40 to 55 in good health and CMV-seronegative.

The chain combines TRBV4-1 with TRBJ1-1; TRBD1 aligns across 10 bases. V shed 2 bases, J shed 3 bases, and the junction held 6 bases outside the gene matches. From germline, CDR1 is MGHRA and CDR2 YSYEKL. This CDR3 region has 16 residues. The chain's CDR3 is CASSQKRGTGDTEAFF. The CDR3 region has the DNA TGCGCCAGCAGCCAAAAGAGGGGGACAGGGGACACTGAAGCTTTCTTT.

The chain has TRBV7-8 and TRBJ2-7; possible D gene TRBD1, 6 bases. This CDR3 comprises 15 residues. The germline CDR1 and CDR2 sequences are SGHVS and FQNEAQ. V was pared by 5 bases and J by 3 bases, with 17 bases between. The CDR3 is CASSPKGVRGYEQYF. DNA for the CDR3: TGTGCCAGCAGCCCGAAAGGGGTCAGGGGCTACGAGCAGTACTTC.

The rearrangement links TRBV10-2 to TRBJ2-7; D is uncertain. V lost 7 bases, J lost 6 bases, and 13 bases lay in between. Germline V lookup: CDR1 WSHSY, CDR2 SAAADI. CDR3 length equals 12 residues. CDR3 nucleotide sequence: TGCGCCAGCACCCTAGGCCCGAGCGAGCAGTACTTC. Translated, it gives CASTLGPSEQYF.

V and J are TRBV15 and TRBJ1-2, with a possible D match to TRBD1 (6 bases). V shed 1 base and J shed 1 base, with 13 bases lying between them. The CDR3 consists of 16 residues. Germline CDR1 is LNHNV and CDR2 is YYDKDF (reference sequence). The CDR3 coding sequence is TGTGCCACCAGCAGAGCGGGGGGCAGGGGTAACTATGGCTACACCTTC. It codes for CATSRAGGRGNYGYTF.

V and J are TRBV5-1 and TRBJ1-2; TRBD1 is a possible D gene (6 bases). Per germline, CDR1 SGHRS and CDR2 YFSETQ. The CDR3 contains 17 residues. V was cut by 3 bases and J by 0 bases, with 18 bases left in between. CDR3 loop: CASSYDSQGLSNYGYTF. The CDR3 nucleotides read TGCGCCAGCAGCTACGACTCACAGGGCCTCTCTAACTATGGCTACACCTTC.

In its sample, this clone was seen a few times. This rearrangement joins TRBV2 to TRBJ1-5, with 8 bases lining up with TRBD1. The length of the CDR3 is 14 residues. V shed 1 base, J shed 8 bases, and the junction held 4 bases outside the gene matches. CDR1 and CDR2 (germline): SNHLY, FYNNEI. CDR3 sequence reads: CASSEGTGIKPQHF. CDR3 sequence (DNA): TGTGCCAGCAGTGAAGGGACAGGGATAAAGCCCCAGCATTTT.